What follows is one TCR beta chain and its context. The antigen is unknown. The record originates from a study of shared clonotypes between healthy human individuals. Overall study findings and caveats: Blood was the sole source, and tissue repertoires probably differ.

Here immunoSEQ multiplex PCR was the method, and the copy in TCRdb shows in-frame clones only, minus some. This sample has 97,000 or so clones, with roughly 45% found just once. The CDR3 has 14 residues. Trimming pared 5 bases from V and 8 bases from J, leaving 18 bases between. CDR1 and CDR2 (germline): MDHEN, SYDVKM. The TCR sequence derives from a middle-aged woman in good health. Some clones in this sample may be carry-over from other donors' samples. The chain joins TRBV28 to TRBJ1-1; D might be TRBD1 (6 bases). Sequenced sample: PBMCs. The CDR3 DNA reads TGTGCCAGCAGTCCCCCGGGGGGGGCTGGCGAAGCTTTCTTT. Protein: CASSPPGGAGEAFF.